The present entry profiles one TCR beta chain with its context. Antigen: not known. The PCR was carried out with 60 Vbeta primers and 13 Jbeta primers. Using immunoSEQ multiplex PCR, the repertoire was profiled, and TCRdb retains in-frame clones only, with some absent. The repertoire holds roughly 140,000 clones, roughly 80% seen once, with about 5.2% in the top ten. This entry is derived from a study of cytomegalovirus exposure and HLA in healthy donors. Study outcomes and limitations: The investigators catalogued some 160 TCR beta chains as cytomegalovirus-associated. TCR beta V- and J-gene trimming was later associated with a missense DCLRE1C variant. Later on, an analysis tied 15,000 to 20,000 TCR beta sequences to HLA alleles at 0.05 false discovery rate.

With 0 bases clipped from V and 4 bases from J, the junction kept 9 bases outside the gene matches. The CDR3 spans 17 residues. CDR1 is LGHNA, CDR2 YSLEER, per germline. The chain uses TRBV4-3 and TRBJ1-2, with TRBD1 matching 9 bases. The specimen sequenced was PBMCs. This clonotype originated in a man aged 25-45 years in good health and CMV-seropositive. The CDR3 DNA sequence: TGCGCCAGCAGCCAAGACCCAAACAGGGGGCTCATCTATGGCTACACCTTC. As protein: CASSQDPNRGLIYGYTF.